The 5 T cell receptor beta chains presented below share a single source sample, sequenced in a study of control samples from healthy donors and cancer patients. The repertoire was sequenced with immunoSEQ multiplex PCR; TCRdb's copy has only in-frame clones and lacks some. The repertoire holds 120,000 to 150,000 clones, with around 90% as singletons. The sequenced sample was blood. All receptors derive from a man aged 25-40 years in good health.

This chain joins TRBV5-1 and TRBJ1-1; tentative D call: TRBD1 (6 bases). Trimming left V 4 bases short and J 0 bases short, with 10 bases between. CDR1 SGHRS and CDR2 YFSETQ come from the germline V gene. This CDR3 contains 14 residues. The CDR3 bases are TGCGCCAGCAGCGAGGACAGTCTGAACACTGAAGCTTTCTTT. This sequence encodes CASSEDSLNTEAFF. Full variable domain (remainder filled in from reference TRBV5-1 and TRBJ1-1): KAGVTQTPRYLIKTRGQQVTLSCSPISGHRSVSWYQQTPGQGLQFLFEYFSETQRNKGNFPGRFSGRQFSNSRSEMNVSTLELGDSALYLCASSEDSLNTEAFFGQGTRLTVV.

The rearrangement joins TRBV3-1 (or the pseudogene TRBV3-2) to TRBJ1-2; 12 nucleotides line up with TRBD1. The CDR3 length is 15 residues. V was clipped by 1 base and J by 9 bases; unmatched bases: 6. Germline V gene sequence: CDR1 LGHDT, CDR2 YNNKEL (reference sequence). The CDR3 sequence is CASSQGRGTGGRYTF. Here the CDR3 DNA reads TGTGCCAGCAGCCAAGGACGCGGGACAGGGGGCCGCTACACCTTC.

The chain is built from TRBV5-5 and TRBJ1-1; 8 nucleotides agree with TRBD1. This CDR3 is built from 18 residues. The V gene end was trimmed by 4 bases and the J gene end by 3 bases; junction bases not matched to a gene: 17. The germline CDR1 and CDR2 sequences are SGHKS and YYEKEE (reference sequence). CDR3 DNA sequence: TGTGCCAGCAGCCGAGGGTGGCAGGGGGCTCATTCATACACTGAAGCTTTCTTT. Translated, it gives CASSRGWQGAHSYTEAFF.

The chain employs TRBV12-3 or TRBV12-4 and TRBJ1-6; D gene ambiguous. The ends were cut back, 3 bases at V and 9 bases at J, with 9 bases in the middle. The CDR3 length is 13 residues. The CDR3 nucleotides read TGTGCCAGCAGTTTTACTAATGGTTCACCCCTCCACTTT. Residues: CASSFTNGSPLHF.

J is TRBJ2-3 and V is TRBV30, with 7 nucleotides matching TRBD1. The CDR3 contains 15 residues. Germline trimming cut 0 bases from V and 1 base from J; bases unmatched to any gene: 4. Looked up from germline, CDR1 is GTSNPN and CDR2 is SVGIG (reference sequence). CDR3 region: CAWSVGGLGTDTQYF. The DNA for the CDR3 is TGTGCCTGGAGTGTAGGGGGCCTCGGCACAGATACGCAGTATTTT.